A selection of T cell receptor beta chains follows, all from one sample in a study of control samples from healthy donors and cancer patients. Produced via immunoSEQ multiplex PCR; TCRdb's table is partial and in-frame only. This sample has 90,000 or so clones, with roughly nine tenths found just once. The sample was blood. These receptors were taken from a woman aged 45-60 years in good health. CDR3s include the opening cysteine and the closing phenylalanine or tryptophan. Each record gives: V gene, clone size, D gene, J gene, CDR3 DNA, CDR3 protein. The D gene is left open where the match is weak. Rows give clone size only sometimes, using once, few, many, or a class for an expanded clone.

TRBV5-5	NA	TRBD1	TRBJ1-1	TGTGCCACTACAGGGGAAACTGAAGCTTTCTTT	CATTGETEAFF
TRBV7-9	NA	TRBD1	TRBJ1-6	TGTGCCAGCAGCGACCAAGGGACAGCAAATTCACCCCTCCACTTT	CASSDQGTANSPLHF
TRBV7-6	NA	NA	TRBJ1-4	TGTGCCAGCAGTACGGGGCCAACTAATGAAAAACTGTTTTTT	CASSTGPTNEKLFF
TRBV6-2/TRBV6-3	NA	NA	TRBJ1-1	TGTGCCAGCAGTTACTCGAACAGTGAAGCTTTCTTT	CASSYSNSEAFF
TRBV9	once	TRBD2	TRBJ2-1	TGTGCCAGCAGCACACTAGCGGGGGGGTACAATGAGCAGTTCTTC	CASSTLAGGYNEQFF
TRBV6-4	NA	TRBD1	TRBJ2-1	TGTGCCAGCAGTCGAACAGGGGTATCCTACAATGAGCAGTTCTTC	CASSRTGVSYNEQFF
TRBV6-6	NA	NA	TRBJ1-4	TGTGCCAGCTGTCGAGGGGTAGTCGAAAAACTGTTTTTT	CASCRGVVEKLFF
TRBV2	NA	TRBD1	TRBJ1-6	TGTGCCAGCAGTTTGGACAGGGGCTATAATTCACCCCTCCACTTT	CASSLDRGYNSPLHF
TRBV11-2	NA	TRBD1	TRBJ2-5	TGTGCCAGCAGCTTAGGGGGACAGGGGGCTTTTCAAGAGACCCAGTACTTC	CASSLGGQGAFQETQYF
TRBV14	once	NA	TRBJ2-5	TGTGCCAGCAGCCAGGGATACGGGGTTCAAGAGACCCAGTACTTC	CASSQGYGVQETQYF
TRBV6-5	few	NA	TRBJ1-5	TGTGCCAGCAGCGGTGTAGGTGGAGGCAATCAGCCCCAGCATTTT	CASSGVGGGNQPQHF
TRBV24-1	NA	NA	TRBJ2-7	TGTGCCACCAGTGATTTAAAGGCGGGTTTGAAGCAGTACTTC	CATSDLKAGLKQYF
TRBV19	NA	TRBD2	TRBJ2-4	TGTGCCAGTAGTATGCGGGAGTGGCCGGGCATTCAGTACTTC	CASSMREWPGIQYF
TRBV28	NA	NA	TRBJ1-2	TGTGCCAGCAGTTCATCGGGCGCGTTTTGGGATGGCTACACCTTC	CASSSSGAFWDGYTF
TRBV10-3	few	NA	TRBJ1-3	TGTGCCATCAGTGAGTCCTCCAACTCTGGAAACACCATATATTTT	CAISESSNSGNTIYF
TRBV7-2	once	NA	TRBJ1-4	TGTGCCAGCAGCAGCACCACGGGGCCGGTCGGTGAAAAACTGTTTTTT	CASSSTTGPVGEKLFF
TRBV7-2	NA	TRBD2	TRBJ2-3	TGTGCCAGCAGCTTAGCGCGAGGACTAGCGGGACGCACAGATACGCAGTATTTT	CASSLARGLAGRTDTQYF
TRBV7-3	NA	TRBD1	TRBJ1-1	TGTGCCAGCAGCCCTGGACAGGTAGGGACTGAAGCTTTCTTT	CASSPGQVGTEAFF
TRBV5-4	NA	NA	TRBJ2-7	TGTGCCAGCAGCCCCCGCTTCGGGGGTGGAAGCTCCTACGAGCAGTACTTC	CASSPRFGGGSSYEQYF
TRBV29-1	once	NA	TRBJ1-1	TGCAGCGTTGAAGGCGGGGGGCCTGAAGCTTTCTTT	CSVEGGGPEAFF